This T cell receptor beta chain came from a study of control samples from healthy donors and cancer patients. This CDR3 has 15 residues. V was clipped by 4 bases and J by 7 bases; unmatched bases: 9. In germline, CDR1 is SGHNT, CDR2 YENEEA. The protocol was immunoSEQ multiplex PCR, while the TCRdb copy is restricted to in-frame clones and leaves out a portion. The table has tens of thousands of clones, approximately 80% seen once. The V call is TRBV11-3, the J call TRBJ2-2; TRBD1 matches 7 bases. This clonotype was sampled from a man between 60 and 75 years old with head and neck cancer. Sequencing used PBMCs. CDR3 loop: CASSSRDSYGGELFF. The CDR3 region has the DNA TGTGCCAGCAGCTCCCGGGACAGTTACGGCGGGGAGCTGTTTTTT. Together with reference TRBV11-3 and TRBJ2-2, the CDR3 gives the full variable domain: EAGVVQSPRYKIIEKKQPVAFWCNPISGHNTLYWYLQNLGQGPELLIRYENEEAVDDSQLPKDRFSAERLKGVDSTLKIQPAELGDSAVYLCASSSRDSYGGELFFGEGSRLTVL.